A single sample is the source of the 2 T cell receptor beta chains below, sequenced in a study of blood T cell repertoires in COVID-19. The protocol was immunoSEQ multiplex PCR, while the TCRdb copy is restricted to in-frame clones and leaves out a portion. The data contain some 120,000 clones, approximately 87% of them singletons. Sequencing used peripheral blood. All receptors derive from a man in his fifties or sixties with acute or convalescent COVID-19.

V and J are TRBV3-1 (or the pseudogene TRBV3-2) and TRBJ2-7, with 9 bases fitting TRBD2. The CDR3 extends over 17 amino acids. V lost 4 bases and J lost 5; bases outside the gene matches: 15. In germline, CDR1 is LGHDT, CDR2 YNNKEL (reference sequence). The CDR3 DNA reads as TGTGCCAGCAGCCGCTTAATGGCGGGAGGGCCTGGAGACGAGCAGTACTTC. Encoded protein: CASSRLMAGGPGDEQYF.

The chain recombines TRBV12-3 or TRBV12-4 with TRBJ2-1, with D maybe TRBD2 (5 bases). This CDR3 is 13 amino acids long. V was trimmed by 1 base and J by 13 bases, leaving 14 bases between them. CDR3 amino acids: CASSLGSRGPQFF. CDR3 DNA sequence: TGTGCCAGCAGTTTAGGGTCTCGAGGGCCCCAGTTCTTC.